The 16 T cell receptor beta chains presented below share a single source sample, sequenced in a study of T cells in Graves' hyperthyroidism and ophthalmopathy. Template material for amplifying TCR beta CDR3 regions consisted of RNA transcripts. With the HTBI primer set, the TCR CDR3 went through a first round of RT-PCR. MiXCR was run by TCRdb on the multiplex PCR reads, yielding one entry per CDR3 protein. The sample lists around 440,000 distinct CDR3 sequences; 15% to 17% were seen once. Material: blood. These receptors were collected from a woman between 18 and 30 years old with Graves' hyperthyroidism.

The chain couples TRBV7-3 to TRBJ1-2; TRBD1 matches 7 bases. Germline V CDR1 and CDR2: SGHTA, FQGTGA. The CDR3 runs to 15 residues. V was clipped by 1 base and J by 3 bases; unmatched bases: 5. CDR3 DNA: TGTGCCAGCAGCTTAAGACTCGGACAGGACTATGGCTACACCTTC. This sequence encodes CASSLRLGQDYGYTF.

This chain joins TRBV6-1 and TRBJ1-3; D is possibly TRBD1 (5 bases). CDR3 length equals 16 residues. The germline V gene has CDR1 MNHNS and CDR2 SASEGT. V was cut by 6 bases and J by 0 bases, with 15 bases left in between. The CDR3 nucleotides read TGTGCCAGCAGATCCGACAGCTTAAGCTCTGGAAACACCATATATTTT. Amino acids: CASRSDSLSSGNTIYF.

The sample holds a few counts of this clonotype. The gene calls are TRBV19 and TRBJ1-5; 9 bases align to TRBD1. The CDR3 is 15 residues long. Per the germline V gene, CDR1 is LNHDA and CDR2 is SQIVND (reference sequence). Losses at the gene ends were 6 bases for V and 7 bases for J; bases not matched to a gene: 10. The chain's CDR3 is CASSLEGQGQQPQHF. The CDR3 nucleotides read TGTGCCAGTAGCTTAGAAGGACAGGGGCAACAGCCCCAGCATTTT.

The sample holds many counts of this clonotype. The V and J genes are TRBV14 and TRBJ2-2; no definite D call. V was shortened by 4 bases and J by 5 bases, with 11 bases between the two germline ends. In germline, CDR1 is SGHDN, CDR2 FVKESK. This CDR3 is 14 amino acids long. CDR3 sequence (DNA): TGTGCCAGCAGCCGAGAGACTCGGACCGGGGAGCTGTTTTTT. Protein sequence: CASSRETRTGELFF.

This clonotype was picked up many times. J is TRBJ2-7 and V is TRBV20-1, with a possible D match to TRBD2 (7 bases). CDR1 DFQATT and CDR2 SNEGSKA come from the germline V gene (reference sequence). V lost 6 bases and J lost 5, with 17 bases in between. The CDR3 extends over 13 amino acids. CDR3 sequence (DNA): TGCAGTGCCGAGGGGGAGGGCCGTGACGAGCAGTACTTC. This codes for CSAEGEGRDEQYF.

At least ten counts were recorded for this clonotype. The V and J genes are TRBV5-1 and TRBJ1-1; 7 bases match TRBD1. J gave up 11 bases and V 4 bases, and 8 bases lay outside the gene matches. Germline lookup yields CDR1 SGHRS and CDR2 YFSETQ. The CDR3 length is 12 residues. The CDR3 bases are TGCGCCAGCAGCCCGGACAGGTCAAATGCTTTCTTT. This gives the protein CASSPDRSNAFF. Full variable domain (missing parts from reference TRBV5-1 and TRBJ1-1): KAGVTQTPRYLIKTRGQQVTLSCSPISGHRSVSWYQQTPGQGLQFLFEYFSETQRNKGNFPGRFSGRQFSNSRSEMNVSTLELGDSALYLCASSPDRSNAFFGQGTRLTVV.

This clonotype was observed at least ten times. The CDR3 sequence: CASSPVASGSMTQYF. For the CDR3, the DNA is TGTGCCAGCAGTCCAGTGGCTAGCGGGAGTATGACGCAGTATTTT. The chain employs TRBV28 and TRBJ2-3; 10 nucleotides match TRBD2. Germline trimming cut 5 bases from V and 9 bases from J; bases unmatched to any gene: 11. Germline loops: CDR1 MDHEN, CDR2 SYDVKM. CDR3 size: 15 residues.

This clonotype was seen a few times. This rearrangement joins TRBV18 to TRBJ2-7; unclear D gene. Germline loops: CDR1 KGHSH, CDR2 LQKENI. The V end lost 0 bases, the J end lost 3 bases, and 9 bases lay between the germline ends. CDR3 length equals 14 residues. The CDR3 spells CASSPPGSLYEQYF. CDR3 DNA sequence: TGTGCCAGCTCACCACCTGGCAGCCTCTACGAGCAGTACTTC.

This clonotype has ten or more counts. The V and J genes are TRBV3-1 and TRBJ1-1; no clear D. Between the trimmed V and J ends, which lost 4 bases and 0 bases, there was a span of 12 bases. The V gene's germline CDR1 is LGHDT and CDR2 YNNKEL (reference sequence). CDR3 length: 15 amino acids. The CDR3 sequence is CASSRLSIMNTEAFF. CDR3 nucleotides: TGTGCCAGCAGCCGCCTGAGTATAATGAACACTGAAGCTTTCTTT.

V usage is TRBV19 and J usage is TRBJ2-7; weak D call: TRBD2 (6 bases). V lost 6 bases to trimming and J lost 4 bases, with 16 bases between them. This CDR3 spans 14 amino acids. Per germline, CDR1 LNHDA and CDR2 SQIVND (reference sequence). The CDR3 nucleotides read TGTGCCAGTAGCTGGGGGGTAGGGCGGTACGAGCAGTACTTC. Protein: CASSWGVGRYEQYF. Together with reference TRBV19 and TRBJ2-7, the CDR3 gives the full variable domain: DGGITQSPKYLFRKEGQNVTLSCEQNLNHDAMYWYRQDPGQGLRLIYYSQIVNDFQKGDIAEGYSVSREKKESFPLTVTSAQKNPTAFYLCASSWGVGRYEQYFGPGTRLTVT.

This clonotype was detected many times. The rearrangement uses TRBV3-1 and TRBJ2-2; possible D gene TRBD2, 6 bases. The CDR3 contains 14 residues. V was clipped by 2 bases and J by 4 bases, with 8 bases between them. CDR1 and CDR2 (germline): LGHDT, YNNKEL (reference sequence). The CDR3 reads CASSQTGVTGELFF. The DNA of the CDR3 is TGTGCCAGCAGCCAAACGGGGGTCACCGGGGAGCTGTTTTTT.

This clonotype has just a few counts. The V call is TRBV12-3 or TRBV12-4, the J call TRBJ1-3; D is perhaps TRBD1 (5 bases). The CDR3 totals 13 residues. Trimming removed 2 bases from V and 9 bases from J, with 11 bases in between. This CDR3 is CASSLQGRTTIYF. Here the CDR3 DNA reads TGTGCCAGCAGTTTACAGGGCCGAACCACCATATATTTT.

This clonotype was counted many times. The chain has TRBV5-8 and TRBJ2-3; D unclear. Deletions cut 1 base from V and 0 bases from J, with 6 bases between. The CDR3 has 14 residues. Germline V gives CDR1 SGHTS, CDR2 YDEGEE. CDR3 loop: CASSLQQSTDTQYF. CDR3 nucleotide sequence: TGTGCCAGCAGCTTGCAACAGAGCACAGATACGCAGTATTTT.

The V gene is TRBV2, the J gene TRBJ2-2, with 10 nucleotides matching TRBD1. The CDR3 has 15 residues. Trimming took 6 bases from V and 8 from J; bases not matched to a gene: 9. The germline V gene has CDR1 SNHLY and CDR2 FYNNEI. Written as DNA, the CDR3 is TGTGCCAGCAGACCCGGGACAGGGGTTGTTGGGGAGCTGTTTTTT. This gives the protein CASRPGTGVVGELFF.

The CDR3 DNA sequence: TGCAGTGCTGGAGTAACGGGGGCTCGCGGGGAGCTGTTTTTT. This codes for CSAGVTGARGELFF. V gene TRBV20-1 combines with J gene TRBJ2-2; tentatively, D is TRBD1 or TRBD2 (6 bases each). The V end was cut by 5 bases, the J end by 7 bases, with 17 bases between. The CDR3 runs to 14 residues. CDR1 and CDR2 from the germline V gene are DFQATT and SNEGSKA (reference sequence).

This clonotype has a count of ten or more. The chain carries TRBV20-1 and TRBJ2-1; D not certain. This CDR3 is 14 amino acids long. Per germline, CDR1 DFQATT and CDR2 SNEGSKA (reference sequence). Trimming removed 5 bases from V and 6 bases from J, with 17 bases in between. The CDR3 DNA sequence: TGCAGTGCTTTCCAGGCCCTTTTCAGCAATGAGCAGTTCTTC. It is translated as CSAFQALFSNEQFF.